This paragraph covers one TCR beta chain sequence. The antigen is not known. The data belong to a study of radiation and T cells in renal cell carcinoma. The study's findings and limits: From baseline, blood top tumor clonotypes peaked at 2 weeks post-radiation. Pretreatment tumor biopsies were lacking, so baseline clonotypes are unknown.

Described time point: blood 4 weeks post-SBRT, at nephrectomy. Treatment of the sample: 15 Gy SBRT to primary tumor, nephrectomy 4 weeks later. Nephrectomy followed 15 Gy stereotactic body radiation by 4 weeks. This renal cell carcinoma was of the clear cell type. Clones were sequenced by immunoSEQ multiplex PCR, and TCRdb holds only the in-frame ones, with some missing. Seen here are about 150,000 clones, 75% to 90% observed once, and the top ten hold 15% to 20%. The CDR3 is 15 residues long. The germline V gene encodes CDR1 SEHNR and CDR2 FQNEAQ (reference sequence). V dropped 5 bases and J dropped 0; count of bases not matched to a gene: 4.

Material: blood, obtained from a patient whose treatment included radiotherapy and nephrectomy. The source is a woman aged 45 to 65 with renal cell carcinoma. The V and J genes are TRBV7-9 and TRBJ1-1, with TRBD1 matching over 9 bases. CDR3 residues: CASSQGTGLNTEAFF. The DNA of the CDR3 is TGTGCCAGCAGCCAAGGGACAGGGTTGAACACTGAAGCTTTCTTT.